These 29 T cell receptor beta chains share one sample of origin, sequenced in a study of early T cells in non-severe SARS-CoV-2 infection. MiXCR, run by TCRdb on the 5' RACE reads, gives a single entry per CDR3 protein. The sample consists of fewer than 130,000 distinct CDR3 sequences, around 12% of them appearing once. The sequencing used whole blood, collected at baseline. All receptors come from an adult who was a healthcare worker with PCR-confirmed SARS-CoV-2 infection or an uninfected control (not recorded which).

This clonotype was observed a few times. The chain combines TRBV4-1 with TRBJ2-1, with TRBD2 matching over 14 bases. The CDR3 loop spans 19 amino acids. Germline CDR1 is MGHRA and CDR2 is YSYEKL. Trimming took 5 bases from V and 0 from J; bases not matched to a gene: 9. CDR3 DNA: TGCGCCAGCAGCACCCGGACTAGCGGGAGGTGGGGCTCCTACAATGAGCAGTTCTTC. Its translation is CASSTRTSGRWGSYNEQFF.

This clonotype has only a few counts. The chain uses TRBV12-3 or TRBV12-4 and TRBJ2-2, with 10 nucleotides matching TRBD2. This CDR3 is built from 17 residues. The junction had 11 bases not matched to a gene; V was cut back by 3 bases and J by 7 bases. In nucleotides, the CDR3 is TGTGCCAGCAGTTTGTCTAGCGGGAGATTAAAGGGCGGGGAGCTGTTTTTT. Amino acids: CASSLSSGRLKGGELFF.

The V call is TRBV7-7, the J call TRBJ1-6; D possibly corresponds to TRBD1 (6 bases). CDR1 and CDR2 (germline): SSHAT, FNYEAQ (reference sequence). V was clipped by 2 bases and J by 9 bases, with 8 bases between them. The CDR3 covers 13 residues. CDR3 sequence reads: CASSLSRGSPLHF. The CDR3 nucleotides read TGTGCCAGCAGCTTATCCAGGGGTTCACCCCTCCACTTT.

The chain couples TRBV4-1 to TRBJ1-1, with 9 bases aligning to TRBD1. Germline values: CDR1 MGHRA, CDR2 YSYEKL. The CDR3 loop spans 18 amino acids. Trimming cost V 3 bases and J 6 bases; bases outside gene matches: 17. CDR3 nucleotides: TGCGCCAGCAGCCATCAAGTAACCGGGACAGGGATATCTCCTGAAGCTTTCTTT. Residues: CASSHQVTGTGISPEAFF.

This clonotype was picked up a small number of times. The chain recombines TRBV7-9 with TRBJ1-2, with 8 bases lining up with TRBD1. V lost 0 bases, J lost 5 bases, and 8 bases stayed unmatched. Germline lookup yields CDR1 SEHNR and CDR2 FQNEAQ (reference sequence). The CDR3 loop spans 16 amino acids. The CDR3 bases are TGTGCCAGCAGCTTAGCTGGGAACAGGGGGAGGTATGGCTACACCTTC. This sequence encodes CASSLAGNRGRYGYTF.

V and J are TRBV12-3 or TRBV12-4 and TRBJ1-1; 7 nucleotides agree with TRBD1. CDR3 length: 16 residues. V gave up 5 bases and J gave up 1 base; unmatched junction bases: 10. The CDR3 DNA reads TGTGCCAGCAGTCTCCTTGGAGGGGGCGCGAACACTGAAGCTTTCTTT. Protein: CASSLLGGGANTEAFF.

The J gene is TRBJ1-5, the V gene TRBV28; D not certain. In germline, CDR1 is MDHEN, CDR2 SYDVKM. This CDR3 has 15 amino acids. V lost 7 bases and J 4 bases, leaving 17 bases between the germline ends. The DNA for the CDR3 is TGTGCCAGCACCCCGGGCAGGTCCGGAAATCAGCCCCAGCATTTT. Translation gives CASTPGRSGNQPQHF.

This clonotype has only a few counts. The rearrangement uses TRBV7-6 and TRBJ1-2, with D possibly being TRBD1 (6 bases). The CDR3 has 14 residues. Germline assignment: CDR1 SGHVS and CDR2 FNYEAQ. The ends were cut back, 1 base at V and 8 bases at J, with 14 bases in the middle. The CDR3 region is CASSLGDNLGGYTF. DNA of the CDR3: TGTGCCAGCAGCTTAGGGGACAACCTTGGGGGCTACACCTTC.

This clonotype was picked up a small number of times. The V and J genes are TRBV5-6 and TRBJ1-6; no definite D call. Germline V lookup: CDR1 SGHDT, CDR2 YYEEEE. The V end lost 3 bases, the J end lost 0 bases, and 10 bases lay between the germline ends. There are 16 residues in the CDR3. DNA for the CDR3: TGTGCCAGCAGCTCGTACGGGAGCTCCTATAATTCACCCCTCCACTTT. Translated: CASSSYGSSYNSPLHF.

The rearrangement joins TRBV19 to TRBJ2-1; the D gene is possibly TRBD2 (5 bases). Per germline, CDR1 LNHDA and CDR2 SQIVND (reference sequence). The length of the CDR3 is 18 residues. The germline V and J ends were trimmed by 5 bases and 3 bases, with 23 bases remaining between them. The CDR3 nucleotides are TGTGCCAGTAGTTTTCCCGGAAGTAGGGCTAGCATCTACAATGAGCAGTTCTTC. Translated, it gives CASSFPGSRASIYNEQFF.

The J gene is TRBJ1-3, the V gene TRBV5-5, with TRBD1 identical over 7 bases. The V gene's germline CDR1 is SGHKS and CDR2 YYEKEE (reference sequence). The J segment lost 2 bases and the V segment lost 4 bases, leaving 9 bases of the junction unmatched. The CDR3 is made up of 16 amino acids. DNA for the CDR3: TGTGCCAGCAGCCCAACAGGGACAGCGGCTGGAAACACCATATATTTT. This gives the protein CASSPTGTAAGNTIYF.

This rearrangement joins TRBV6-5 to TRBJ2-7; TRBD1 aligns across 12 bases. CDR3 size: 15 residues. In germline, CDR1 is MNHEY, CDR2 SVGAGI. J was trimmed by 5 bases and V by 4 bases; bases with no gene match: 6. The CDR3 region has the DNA TGTGCCAGCAGTTCATCCGGGACAGGGGGCCACGAGCAGTACTTC. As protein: CASSSSGTGGHEQYF.

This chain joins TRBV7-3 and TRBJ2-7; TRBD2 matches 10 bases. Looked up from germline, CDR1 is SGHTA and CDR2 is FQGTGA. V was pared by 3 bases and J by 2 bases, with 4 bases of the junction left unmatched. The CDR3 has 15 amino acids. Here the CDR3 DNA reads TGTGCCAGCAGCTTTCATAGCGGGGGGCCCTACGAGCAGTACTTC. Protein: CASSFHSGGPYEQYF.

The CDR3 loop is CASSELEGARGYTF. CDR3 nucleotide sequence: TGTGCCAGCAGTGAACTTGAGGGGGCGCGAGGCTACACCTTC. The chain joins TRBV25-1 to TRBJ1-2, with TRBD1 matching over 7 bases. J was trimmed by 8 bases and V by 2 bases; bases with no gene match: 8. The germline V gene encodes CDR1 MGHDK and CDR2 SYGVNS. The CDR3 extends over 14 amino acids.

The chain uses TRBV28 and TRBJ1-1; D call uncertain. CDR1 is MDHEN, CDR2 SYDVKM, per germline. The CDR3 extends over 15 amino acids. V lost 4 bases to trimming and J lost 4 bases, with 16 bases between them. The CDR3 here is CASSSRNLRSTEAFF. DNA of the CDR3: TGTGCCAGCAGTTCTAGAAACCTTAGAAGCACTGAAGCTTTCTTT.

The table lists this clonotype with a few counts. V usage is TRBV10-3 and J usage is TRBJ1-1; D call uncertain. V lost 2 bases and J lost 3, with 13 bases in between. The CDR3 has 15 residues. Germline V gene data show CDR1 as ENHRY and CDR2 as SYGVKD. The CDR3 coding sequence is TGTGCCATCAGTGAGCCGACCTTGGTCGACACTGAAGCTTTCTTT. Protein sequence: CAISEPTLVDTEAFF.

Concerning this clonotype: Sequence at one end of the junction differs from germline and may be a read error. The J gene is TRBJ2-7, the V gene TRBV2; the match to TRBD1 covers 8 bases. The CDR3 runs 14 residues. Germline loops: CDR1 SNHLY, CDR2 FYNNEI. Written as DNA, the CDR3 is TGTGCCAGCAGTGGGGGGACAGGCAACTACAAGCAGTACTTC. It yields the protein CASSGGTGNYKQYF.

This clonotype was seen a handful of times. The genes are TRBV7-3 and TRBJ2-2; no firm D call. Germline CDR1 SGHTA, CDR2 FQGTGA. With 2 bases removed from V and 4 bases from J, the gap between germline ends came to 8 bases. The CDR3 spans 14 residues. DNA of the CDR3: TGTGCCAGCAGCTTAGGACCCTCCACCGGGGAGCTGTTTTTT. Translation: CASSLGPSTGELFF.

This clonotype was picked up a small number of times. Written as DNA, the CDR3 is TGCAGTGCTAGAGCAGGAAACAATCAGCCCCAGCATTTT. This encodes CSARAGNNQPQHF. The chain employs TRBV20-1 and TRBJ1-5; no firm D call. The CDR3 is 13 amino acids. The V end lost 1 base, the J end lost 3 bases, and 7 bases lay between the germline ends. Germline V CDR1 and CDR2: DFQATT, SNEGSKA (reference sequence).

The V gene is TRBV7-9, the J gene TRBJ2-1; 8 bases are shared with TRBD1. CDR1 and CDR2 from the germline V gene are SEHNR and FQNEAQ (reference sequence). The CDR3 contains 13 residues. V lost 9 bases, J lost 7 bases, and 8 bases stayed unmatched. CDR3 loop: CASRGTGGNEQFF. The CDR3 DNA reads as TGTGCCAGTCGGGGCACAGGGGGGAATGAGCAGTTCTTC.

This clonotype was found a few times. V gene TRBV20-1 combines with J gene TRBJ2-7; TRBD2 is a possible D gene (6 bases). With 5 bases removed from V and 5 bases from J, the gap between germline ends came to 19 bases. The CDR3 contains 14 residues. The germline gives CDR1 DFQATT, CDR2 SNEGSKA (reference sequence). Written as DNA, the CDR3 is TGCAGTGCTGAAACGGGCCCCCGGAGGGACGAGCAGTACTTC. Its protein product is CSAETGPRRDEQYF.

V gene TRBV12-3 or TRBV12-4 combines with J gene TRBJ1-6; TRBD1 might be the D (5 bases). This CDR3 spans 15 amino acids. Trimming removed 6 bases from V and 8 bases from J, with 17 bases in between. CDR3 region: CASSSPGTSDSPLHF. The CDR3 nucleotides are TGTGCCAGCAGCTCCCCCGGGACTTCTGATTCACCCCTCCACTTT.

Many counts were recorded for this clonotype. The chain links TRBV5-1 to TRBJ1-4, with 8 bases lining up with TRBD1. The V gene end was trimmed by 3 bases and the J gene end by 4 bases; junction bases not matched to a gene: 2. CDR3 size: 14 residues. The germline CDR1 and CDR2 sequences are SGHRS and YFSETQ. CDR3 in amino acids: CASSSGQVNEKLFF. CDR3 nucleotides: TGCGCCAGCAGCTCGGGACAGGTTAATGAAAAACTGTTTTTT. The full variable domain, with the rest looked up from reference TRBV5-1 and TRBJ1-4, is KAGVTQTPRYLIKTRGQQVTLSCSPISGHRSVSWYQQTPGQGLQFLFEYFSETQRNKGNFPGRFSGRQFSNSRSEMNVSTLELGDSALYLCASSSGQVNEKLFFGSGTQLSVL.

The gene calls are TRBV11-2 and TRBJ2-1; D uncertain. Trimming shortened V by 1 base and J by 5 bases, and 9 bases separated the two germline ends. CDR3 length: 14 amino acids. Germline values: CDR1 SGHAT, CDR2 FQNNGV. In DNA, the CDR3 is TGTGCCAGCAGCTTAGGCCTTCGAAACAATGAGCAGTTCTTC. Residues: CASSLGLRNNEQFF.

The CDR3 DNA reads as TGTGCCAGCAGCTTAGTCCGGGGGAGCACAGATACGCAGTATTTT. Translation gives CASSLVRGSTDTQYF. The J gene is TRBJ2-3, the V gene TRBV7-2; maybe TRBD2 (6 bases). In germline, CDR1 is SGHTA, CDR2 FQGNSA. CDR3 length equals 15 residues. The V end lost 1 base, the J end lost 0 bases, and 8 bases lay between the germline ends.

In nucleotides, the CDR3 is TGTGCCAGCAGCCCCGACAGGGATCCTCAAAACGTCCTGACTTTC. This encodes CASSPDRDPQNVLTF. The rearrangement uses TRBV27 and TRBJ2-6; 7 positions match TRBD1. The CDR3 loop spans 15 amino acids. The germline V gene has CDR1 MNHEY and CDR2 SMNVEV (reference sequence). The V gene end was trimmed by 6 bases and the J gene end by 10 bases; junction bases not matched to a gene: 12.

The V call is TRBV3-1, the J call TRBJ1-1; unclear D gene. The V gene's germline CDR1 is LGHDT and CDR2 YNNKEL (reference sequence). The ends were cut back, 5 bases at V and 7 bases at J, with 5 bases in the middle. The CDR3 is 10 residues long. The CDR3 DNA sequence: TGTGCCAGCAGCGGACTTGAAGCTTTCTTT. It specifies CASSGLEAFF.

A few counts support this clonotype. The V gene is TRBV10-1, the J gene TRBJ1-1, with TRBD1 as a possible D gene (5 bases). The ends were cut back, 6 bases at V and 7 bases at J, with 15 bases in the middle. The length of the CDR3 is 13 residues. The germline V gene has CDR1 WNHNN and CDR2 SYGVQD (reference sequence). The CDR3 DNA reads TGCGCCAGCAGGGCCTCTGGACACCTTGAAGCTTTCTTT. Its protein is CASRASGHLEAFF.

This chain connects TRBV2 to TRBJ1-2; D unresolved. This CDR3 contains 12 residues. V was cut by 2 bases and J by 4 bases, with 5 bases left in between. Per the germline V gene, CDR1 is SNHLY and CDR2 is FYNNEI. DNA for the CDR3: TGTGCCAGCAGTGAAATGGCCTATGGCTACACCTTC. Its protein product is CASSEMAYGYTF. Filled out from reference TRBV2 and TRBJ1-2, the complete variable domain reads EPEVTQTPSHQVTQMGQEVILRCVPISNHLYFYWYRQILGQKVEFLVSFYNNEISEKSEIFDDQFSVERPDGSNFTLKIRSTKLEDSAMYFCASSEMAYGYTFGSGTRLTVV.